This T cell receptor (beta chain) was identified in a study of blood T cell repertoires in COVID-19. At the level of the study: The samples span acute and convalescent COVID-19 from the United States, Italy and Spain. In each case, the material was cDNA or gDNA derived from T cells, B-cell-depleted T cells, or PBMCs.

The germline V gene encodes CDR1 SNHLY and CDR2 FYNNEI. CDR3 size: 15 residues. V was pared by 3 bases and J by 12 bases, with 23 bases between. Seattle researchers signed up patients amid active infection and tracked them longitudinally. In the source study's methods: Amplification with reference gene primers provided the estimates of nucleated cell counts. Sequencing was performed with immunoSEQ multiplex PCR; in TCRdb, only in-frame clones are kept and a portion is missing. V, J and clone size were drawn from that table, and D and trimming were deduced from the DNA. The sample comprises roughly 120,000 clones, around 90% of which are singletons, and approximately 3.9% rests with the top ten.

The sequenced material came from peripheral blood. This clonotype originated in a woman aged 60-70 years with COVID-19, enrolled during active disease. V gene TRBV2 combines with J gene TRBJ1-2; a weak D match, TRBD1 (6 bases). Here the CDR3 reads CASSDRHTIQGPNTF. In nucleotides, the CDR3 is TGTGCCAGCAGTGACCGACACACAATACAGGGACCGAACACCTTC.